The 9 T cell receptor beta chains given below trace back to one sample, sequenced in a study of CD8+ T cells in alopecia areata. It was cDNA, reverse transcribed from extracted RNA, that served as the sequencing template. Some clones are missing from TCRdb's copy, which holds only in-frame ones; the method was immunoSEQ multiplex PCR. Counted here are 25,000 to 35,000 clones, less than 65% occurring once; the ten biggest clones make up roughly 18%. Sequenced input: NKG2D-high CD8+ T cells sorted from blood. The receptors here all came from a human donor with alopecia areata.

V is TRBV10-3 and J is TRBJ1-5; the match to TRBD1 covers 8 bases. This CDR3 is built from 16 residues. V shed 10 bases, J shed 0 bases, and the junction held 11 bases outside the gene matches. Germline V gene lookup returns CDR1 ENHRY and CDR2 SYGVKD. CDR3 nucleotides: TGTGCCACGTCGACAGGGGCTGAGTATAGCAATCAGCCCCAGCATTTT. Amino acid sequence: CATSTGAEYSNQPQHF.

This chain joins TRBV6-1 and TRBJ1-1; 7 nucleotides align to TRBD1. The V and J ends lost 8 bases and 3 bases, in that order; junction bases with no gene match: 9. The CDR3 extends over 14 amino acids. CDR1 and CDR2 from the germline V gene are MNHNS and SASEGT. The CDR3 nucleotides read TGTGCCAGCGGAAAGACAGGGTCGTACACTGAAGCTTTCTTT. This translates into CASGKTGSYTEAFF.

The chain carries TRBV2 and TRBJ2-5; TRBD2 matches at 9 bases. Germline-derived CDR1 and CDR2 are SNHLY and FYNNEI. After removal of 3 bases from V and 0 bases from J, the junction contained 8 bases not matched to a gene. The CDR3 has 17 residues. CDR3 residues: CASSDWAGGPYQETQYF. The CDR3, as DNA: TGTGCCAGCAGTGATTGGGCGGGGGGGCCCTACCAAGAGACCCAGTACTTC.

The rearrangement links TRBV7-9 to TRBJ2-2, with 9 bases that match TRBD1. The germline V gene encodes CDR1 SEHNR and CDR2 FQNEAQ (reference sequence). Trimming at V came to 5 bases and at J to 11 bases, leaving 15 bases not matched to a gene. This CDR3 comprises 16 residues. The CDR3 sequence: CASSDRDRENIGELFF. The CDR3 DNA follows: TGTGCCAGCAGCGACCGGGACAGGGAGAACATTGGAGAGCTGTTTTTT.

The rearrangement joins TRBV6-1 to TRBJ1-1; D is perhaps TRBD1 (5 bases). There are 11 residues in the CDR3. Trimming took off 3 bases at V and 11 bases at J, with 10 bases between the two ends. Looked up from germline, CDR1 is MNHNS and CDR2 is SASEGT. The CDR3 coding sequence is TGTGCCAGCAGTGATGTGGGGCTGGCTTTCTTT. Its protein product is CASSDVGLAFF.

The V call is TRBV19, the J call TRBJ2-1, with D perhaps TRBD1 or TRBD2 (5 bases each). CDR1 and CDR2 (germline): LNHDA, SQIVND (reference sequence). The CDR3 has 16 amino acids. Trimming shortened V by 1 base and J by 4 bases, and 14 bases separated the two germline ends. CDR3: CASSIGAGTKYNEQFF. CDR3 coding DNA: TGTGCCAGTAGTATAGGTGCCGGGACCAAATACAATGAGCAGTTCTTC.

V gene TRBV7-9 combines with J gene TRBJ2-5, with TRBD2 matching over 8 bases. The CDR3 runs to 16 residues. Germline V gene sequence: CDR1 SEHNR, CDR2 FQNEAQ (reference sequence). With 6 bases clipped from V and 5 bases from J, the junction kept 14 bases outside the gene matches. The CDR3 nucleotides read TGTGCCAGCAGTCCCCCCCAACTAGCGGTGATGGAGACCCAGTACTTC. Amino acids: CASSPPQLAVMETQYF.

The chain joins TRBV5-4 to TRBJ2-5; TRBD2 might be the D (6 bases). This CDR3 is built from 16 residues. Germline V gives CDR1 SGHNT, CDR2 YYREEE (reference sequence). V lost 4 bases and J lost 1, with 17 bases in between. DNA of the CDR3: TGTGCCAGCAGCCCCCGGGTAGCGGAAGCCCAAGAGACCCAGTACTTC. It codes for CASSPRVAEAQETQYF.

The chain carries TRBV29-1 and TRBJ2-2; 7 nucleotides line up with TRBD2. The CDR3 is 14 amino acids. The V gene end was trimmed by 4 bases and the J gene end by 4 bases; junction bases not matched to a gene: 6. Germline CDR1 is SQVTM and CDR2 is ANQGSEA. The CDR3 DNA reads TGCAGCGTTGTTCCAGCGGGAAGCACCGGGGAGCTGTTTTTT. It is translated as CSVVPAGSTGELFF.